The 23 T cell receptor beta chains reported below all come from one sample, sequenced in a study of cytomegalovirus exposure and HLA in healthy donors. The protocol was immunoSEQ multiplex PCR, while the TCRdb copy is restricted to in-frame clones and leaves out a portion. Of about 150,000 clones listed, 85% to 95% are singletons. Material for sequencing was PBMCs. These receptors all come from a man aged 18 to 30 in good health and CMV-seropositive.

The J gene is TRBJ1-1, the V gene TRBV18; tentatively, D is TRBD1 (5 bases). V was trimmed by 2 bases and J by 6 bases, leaving 19 bases between them. The CDR3 contains 16 residues. Germline V gene lookup returns CDR1 KGHSH and CDR2 LQKENI. CDR3 residues: CASSPTSGVGSAEAFF. The CDR3 DNA is TGTGCCAGCTCACCAACTTCGGGGGTGGGGAGCGCTGAAGCTTTCTTT.

The V and J genes are TRBV9 and TRBJ2-1; TRBD2 might be the D (6 bases). Germline V CDR1 and CDR2: SGDLS, YYNGEE. The V and J ends lost 0 bases and 3 bases respectively, with 10 bases between them. This CDR3 region has 15 residues. Here the CDR3 DNA reads TGTGCCAGCAGCGTAGGGCTAGCGAGCTACAATGAGCAGTTCTTC. Translated, it gives CASSVGLASYNEQFF.

This clone was found once. V gene TRBV19 combines with J gene TRBJ2-7, with a possible D match to TRBD1 (5 bases). Trimming took 2 bases from V and 1 from J, leaving 6 bases between them. Germline V gene sequence: CDR1 LNHDA, CDR2 SQIVND (reference sequence). The CDR3 length is 13 residues. The CDR3 protein is CASSIRQSYEQYF. CDR3 nucleotides: TGTGCCAGTAGTATAAGACAGTCCTACGAGCAGTACTTC.

The chain links TRBV27 to TRBJ2-1, with 9 bases aligning to TRBD2. CDR1 MNHEY and CDR2 SMNVEV come from the germline V gene (reference sequence). V lost 10 bases and J lost 6; bases outside the gene matches: 10. The CDR3 has 14 residues. The chain's CDR3 is CATATSGEPNEQFF. CDR3 coding DNA: TGTGCCACTGCGACTAGCGGAGAACCCAATGAGCAGTTCTTC.

The chain is built from TRBV30 and TRBJ2-7; 15 nucleotides line up with TRBD2. CDR3 length: 15 residues. Germline CDR1 GTSNPN, CDR2 SVGIG (reference sequence). V lost 0 bases and J lost 4; bases outside the gene matches: 1. The CDR3 is CAWSVGLAGGYEQYF. In DNA form, the CDR3 reads TGTGCCTGGAGTGTAGGACTAGCGGGGGGGTACGAGCAGTACTTC.

This chain links TRBV18 with TRBJ2-1, with a possible D match to TRBD1 (5 bases). The CDR3 sequence is 14 residues long. Trimming left V 5 bases short and J 5 bases short, with 13 bases between. Per germline, CDR1 KGHSH and CDR2 LQKENI. Here the CDR3 reads CASSATGRDNEQFF. CDR3 DNA: TGTGCCAGCTCAGCCACGGGCAGGGACAATGAGCAGTTCTTC.

The chain carries TRBV18 and TRBJ2-7; 7 bases fit TRBD2. With V trimmed by 1 base and J by 3 bases, 3 bases remained unmatched. Per the germline V gene, CDR1 is KGHSH and CDR2 is LQKENI. CDR3 length: 14 residues. The DNA of the CDR3 is TGTGCCAGCTCACCACTGTCGGGAGGCTACGAGCAGTACTTC. Protein: CASSPLSGGYEQYF.

The chain couples TRBV4-1 to TRBJ2-7; 10 bases map to TRBD2. The CDR3 covers 17 residues. Unmatched junction bases numbered 15, after V lost 5 bases and J lost 5 bases. The germline gives CDR1 MGHRA, CDR2 YSYEKL. The CDR3, as DNA: TGCGCCAGCAGCTCGAGATCTAGCGGGAGTCCAGCGGACGAGCAGTACTTC. It yields the protein CASSSRSSGSPADEQYF.

The gene calls are TRBV7-2 and TRBJ2-3; perhaps TRBD2 as D (5 bases). Germline CDR1 and CDR2: SGHTA and FQGNSA. The CDR3 contains 16 residues. Trimming shortened V by 3 bases and J by 2 bases, and 15 bases separated the two germline ends. CDR3 coding DNA: TGTGCCAGCAGCTTTAGGAGCGGAATTTTCACAGATACGCAGTATTTT. Protein: CASSFRSGIFTDTQYF.

The V gene is TRBV7-9, the J gene TRBJ1-4, with D uncertain. Germline CDR1 reads SEHNR; CDR2 reads FQNEAQ (reference sequence). This CDR3 is 14 amino acids long. V lost 1 base and J lost 5, with 8 bases in between. CDR3 sequence (DNA): TGTGCCAGCAGCTTAGGTGGTGAGAATGAAAAACTGTTTTTT. It codes for CASSLGGENEKLFF.

The sample holds one count of this clone. The CDR3 DNA sequence: TGCGCCAGCACTTTGAGTCTCAGCGAAGAGACCCAGTACTTC. This codes for CASTLSLSEETQYF. This chain connects TRBV4-1 to TRBJ2-5; D gene uncertain. With 7 bases removed from V and 3 bases from J, the gap between germline ends came to 15 bases. Germline CDR1 is MGHRA and CDR2 is YSYEKL. This CDR3 has 14 residues.

The V call is TRBV9, the J call TRBJ1-4; 9 bases match TRBD1. V gave up 2 bases and J gave up 7 bases; unmatched junction bases: 9. The length of the CDR3 is 16 residues. Germline values: CDR1 SGDLS, CDR2 YYNGEE. DNA for the CDR3: TGTGCCAGCAGCGTTACCCCCGGGACAGGGCTTGAAAAACTGTTTTTT. Translation gives CASSVTPGTGLEKLFF.

A word on this clone: In the same sample, other DNA sequences code for this CDR3. The chain joins TRBV27 to TRBJ2-7, with TRBD1 matching over 11 bases. This CDR3 has 15 amino acids. Germline CDR1 and CDR2: MNHEY and SMNVEV (reference sequence). J was trimmed by 7 bases and V by 3 bases; bases with no gene match: 8. CDR3 in amino acids: CASSLLGTGGREQYF. The CDR3 coding sequence is TGTGCCAGCAGTTTGTTGGGGACAGGGGGACGGGAGCAGTACTTC.

The V gene is TRBV5-5, the J gene TRBJ2-5; possibly TRBD1 for D (6 bases). This CDR3 is 13 amino acids long. Trimming pared 0 bases from V and 3 bases from J, leaving 6 bases between. CDR1 and CDR2 (germline): SGHKS, YYEKEE (reference sequence). This chain's CDR3 is CASSLDREETQYF. The CDR3 nucleotides read TGTGCCAGCAGCTTGGACAGGGAAGAGACCCAGTACTTC.

CDR3 amino acids: CASSVGQGQGIYGELFF. CDR3 DNA: TGTGCCAGCAGCGTAGGGCAGGGACAGGGGATATACGGGGAGCTGTTTTTT. This chain links TRBV9 with TRBJ2-2; 10 nucleotides match TRBD1. The CDR3 runs to 17 residues. Per germline, CDR1 SGDLS and CDR2 YYNGEE. V dropped 0 bases and J dropped 7; count of bases not matched to a gene: 9.

The chain combines TRBV20-1 with TRBJ1-1; 7 nucleotides align to TRBD1. J gave up 7 bases and V 8 bases, and 4 bases lay outside the gene matches. Germline V gene data show CDR1 as DFQATT and CDR2 as SNEGSKA (reference sequence). This CDR3 is built from 10 residues. CDR3: CSLGGLEAFF. The CDR3 DNA reads as TGCAGTCTAGGGGGCCTTGAAGCTTTCTTT.

The rearrangement links TRBV2 to TRBJ2-5; TRBD1 matches 8 bases. The germline V gene encodes CDR1 SNHLY and CDR2 FYNNEI. The junction had 4 bases not matched to a gene; V was cut back by 4 bases and J by 3 bases. The CDR3 sequence is 14 residues long. The CDR3 DNA reads TGTGCCAGCAGTGCCTCGACAGGGGAAGAGACCCAGTACTTC. Its protein product is CASSASTGEETQYF.

The sample holds a few counts of this clone. J is TRBJ1-1 and V is TRBV9, with D uncertain. This CDR3 has 16 amino acids. Looked up from germline, CDR1 is SGDLS and CDR2 is YYNGEE. The ends were cut back, 3 bases at V and 1 base at J, with 16 bases in the middle. In DNA form, the CDR3 reads TGTGCCAGCAGCGAGGATGACACGCTCGGGAACACTGAAGCTTTCTTT. The encoded protein is CASSEDDTLGNTEAFF.

The CDR3 protein is CASSFLAGGITDTQYF. Written as DNA, the CDR3 is TGTGCCAGCAGTTTCCTAGCGGGAGGTATCACAGATACGCAGTATTTT. The V gene is TRBV27, the J gene TRBJ2-3, with TRBD2 matching over 11 bases. Trimming removed 3 bases from V and 2 bases from J; junction bases left unmatched: 4. CDR3 size: 16 residues. Germline assignment: CDR1 MNHEY and CDR2 SMNVEV (reference sequence).

This chain uses TRBV2 with TRBJ2-5; 9 nucleotides match TRBD2. Germline trimming cut 5 bases from V and 11 bases from J; bases unmatched to any gene: 12. The germline CDR1 and CDR2 sequences are SNHLY and FYNNEI. The CDR3 consists of 14 residues. CDR3 region: CASSPTSGPAPQYF. CDR3 sequence (DNA): TGTGCCAGCAGTCCGACTAGCGGCCCGGCCCCTCAGTACTTC.

The J gene is TRBJ1-4, the V gene TRBV5-1, with 7 nucleotides matching TRBD1. The CDR3 extends over 15 amino acids. V gave up 0 bases and J gave up 3 bases; unmatched junction bases: 2. Germline CDR1 SGHRS, CDR2 YFSETQ. CDR3: CASSLGGGSNEKLFF. Written as DNA, the CDR3 is TGCGCCAGCAGCTTGGGAGGGGGCTCTAATGAAAAACTGTTTTTT.

The genes are TRBV9 and TRBJ1-6, with D maybe TRBD1 (6 bases). Trimming cost V 3 bases and J 9 bases, with 10 bases left between them. CDR1 SGDLS and CDR2 YYNGEE come from the germline V gene. The CDR3 sequence is 13 residues long. CDR3 in DNA: TGTGCCAGCAGCGAAGGGGGGGCTTCACCCCTCCACTTT. Translation: CASSEGGASPLHF.

The CDR3 spells CASRPTGSYGYTF. The CDR3 nucleotides read TGTGCCAGCAGGCCAACAGGCTCCTATGGCTACACCTTC. The chain recombines TRBV27 with TRBJ1-2, with D tentatively TRBD1 (5 bases). CDR1 is MNHEY, CDR2 SMNVEV, per germline (reference sequence). The CDR3 totals 13 residues. V was clipped by 6 bases and J by 4 bases, with 12 bases between them.